The 28 T cell receptor beta chains in this list originate from one sample, sequenced in a study of blood T cell repertoires in COVID-19. The method was immunoSEQ multiplex PCR; TCRdb's version includes in-frame clones alone and lacks a portion of them. The sample holds 250,000 to 400,000 clones, 85% seen once. The sequenced sample was PBMCs or T cells enriched from blood (not recorded which). The receptors were sampled from a woman aged 25 to 39 who had been exposed to COVID-19.

This chain links TRBV11-2 with TRBJ2-3, with 7 bases that match TRBD2. V lost 4 bases to trimming and J lost 2 bases; unmatched junction nucleotides: 6. CDR3 length: 15 amino acids. From germline, CDR1 is SGHAT and CDR2 FQNNGV. CDR3 nucleotides: TGTGCCAGCAGCTCCGGGACTACATACACAGATACGCAGTATTTT. It encodes CASSSGTTYTDTQYF.

This chain connects TRBV7-9 to TRBJ1-1; no definite D call. This CDR3 is 11 amino acids long. CDR1 and CDR2 from the germline V gene are SEHNR and FQNEAQ (reference sequence). V gave up 4 bases and J gave up 8 bases, with 8 bases separating them. The CDR3 region is CASSYKTEAFF. CDR3 coding DNA: TGTGCCAGCAGCTATAAGACAGAAGCTTTCTTT.

On this clone: The junction does not match germline at one end; this may be a read error. CDR3 DNA: TGTGCCAGCAGTTCCAAAAGGGGATCACCTCTCCACTTT. This codes for CASSSKRGSPLHF. The gene calls are TRBV6-5 and TRBJ1-6, with a tentative D call TRBD1 (5 bases). Per the germline V gene, CDR1 is MNHEY and CDR2 is SVGAGI. This CDR3 spans 13 amino acids.

This chain uses TRBV7-3 with TRBJ1-6; TRBD1 might be the D (6 bases). The V end was cut by 4 bases, the J end by 9 bases, with 13 bases between. Germline CDR1 reads SGHTA; CDR2 reads FQGTGA. The CDR3 is made up of 14 amino acids. CDR3 nucleotide sequence: TGTGCCAGCAGCTCAGGACAGAGCTTTTCACCCCTCCACTTT. Protein product: CASSSGQSFSPLHF.

V and J are TRBV27 and TRBJ2-7; 7 positions agree with TRBD1. Germline V lookup: CDR1 MNHEY, CDR2 SMNVEV (reference sequence). CDR3 length: 13 amino acids. The V gene end was trimmed by 5 bases and the J gene end by 3 bases; junction bases not matched to a gene: 4. The CDR3 reads CASSLGQHYEQYF. The CDR3 bases are TGTGCCAGCAGTCTGGGACAGCACTACGAGCAGTACTTC.

The CDR3 sequence: CASSLTGMEQYF. CDR3 coding DNA: TGTGCCAGCAGTTTAACAGGGATGGAGCAGTACTTC. This chain links TRBV28 with TRBJ2-7; D perhaps matches TRBD1 (6 bases). V was trimmed by 2 bases and J by 7 bases, leaving 9 bases between them. There are 12 residues in the CDR3. Germline lookup yields CDR1 MDHEN and CDR2 SYDVKM.

This clone was recorded only once. V is TRBV27 and J is TRBJ1-5; weak D call: TRBD1 (5 bases). V was shortened by 3 bases and J by 5 bases, with 14 bases between the two germline ends. This CDR3 has 15 amino acids. CDR1 is MNHEY, CDR2 SMNVEV, per germline (reference sequence). This CDR3 reads CASSFVGHTDQPQHF. CDR3 sequence (DNA): TGTGCCAGCAGTTTCGTAGGACATACTGATCAGCCCCAGCATTTT.

The rearrangement links TRBV13 to TRBJ2-1; perhaps TRBD1 as D (6 bases). Trimming shortened V by 5 bases and J by 1 base, and 15 bases separated the two germline ends. The germline V gene has CDR1 PRHDT and CDR2 FYEKMQ (reference sequence). The CDR3 contains 16 residues. For the CDR3, the DNA is TGTGCCAGCAGCCGTTCCGGGACATATTCCTACAATGAGCAGTTCTTC. Protein sequence: CASSRSGTYSYNEQFF.

This sequence joins TRBV7-8 and TRBJ1-2; maybe TRBD1 (6 bases). Per the germline V gene, CDR1 is SGHVS and CDR2 is FQNEAQ. The V gene lost 1 base and the J gene lost 4 bases, with 19 bases spanning the gap. The CDR3 has 17 amino acids. The CDR3 nucleotides are TGTGCCAGCAGCTTAGGATCCAAAACAGGGTCCTTCTATGGCTACACCTTC. It encodes CASSLGSKTGSFYGYTF.

The chain is built from TRBV5-1 and TRBJ1-2; 8 nucleotides align to TRBD1. After removal of 3 bases from V and 1 base from J, the junction contained 11 bases not matched to a gene. Germline CDR1 SGHRS, CDR2 YFSETQ. The CDR3 has 17 amino acids. CDR3 protein: CASSSSRQGSSNYGYTF. The CDR3 bases are TGCGCCAGCAGCTCCTCTCGACAGGGGAGTAGTAACTATGGCTACACCTTC. Variable domain in full (rest from reference TRBV5-1 and TRBJ1-2): KAGVTQTPRYLIKTRGQQVTLSCSPISGHRSVSWYQQTPGQGLQFLFEYFSETQRNKGNFPGRFSGRQFSNSRSEMNVSTLELGDSALYLCASSSSRQGSSNYGYTFGSGTRLTVV.

The chain couples TRBV19 to TRBJ1-5, with D perhaps TRBD1 (6 bases). The V end was cut by 5 bases, the J end by 1 base, with 12 bases between. Germline V gene lookup returns CDR1 LNHDA and CDR2 SQIVND (reference sequence). The CDR3 covers 15 residues. CDR3: CASSGGAVSNQPQHF. CDR3 bases: TGTGCCAGTAGTGGGGGGGCAGTGAGCAATCAGCCCCAGCATTTT.

This chain connects TRBV15 to TRBJ2-7; tentatively, D is TRBD1 (5 bases). The CDR3 length is 14 residues. V lost 0 bases to trimming and J lost 4 bases, with 10 bases between them. CDR1 is LNHNV and CDR2 is YYDKDF in the germline V gene (reference sequence). The DNA for the CDR3 is TGTGCCACCAGCAGAGAGCAGGGATGGTACGAGCAGTACTTC. It translates to CATSREQGWYEQYF.

The CDR3 nucleotides are TGTGCCAGCAGCTTGCAGCGGGGGAGTGGTGAAAAACTGTTTTTT. It encodes CASSLQRGSGEKLFF. The gene calls are TRBV5-4 and TRBJ1-4; D perhaps matches TRBD1 (5 bases). The germline V gene encodes CDR1 SGHNT and CDR2 YYREEE (reference sequence). The length of the CDR3 is 15 residues. Trimming cost V 1 base and J 7 bases, with 14 bases left between them.

The chain carries TRBV6-2 or TRBV6-3 and TRBJ1-1; D remains ambiguous. This CDR3 contains 14 residues. Germline V gene lookup returns CDR1 MNHEY and CDR2 SVGEGT. The V and J ends lost 0 bases and 1 base respectively, with 6 bases between them. The chain's CDR3 is CASSYSEANTEAFF. In DNA form, the CDR3 reads TGTGCCAGCAGTTACTCAGAAGCGAACACTGAAGCTTTCTTT.

The chain combines TRBV7-9 with TRBJ2-7; 7 positions match TRBD1. CDR3 size: 15 residues. J lost 3 bases, V lost 5 bases, and 10 bases had no gene match. CDR1 SEHNR and CDR2 FQNEAQ come from the germline V gene (reference sequence). CDR3 bases: TGTGCCAGCAGCCGACAGGGTCCCAAGGACTACGAGCAGTACTTC. The encoded protein is CASSRQGPKDYEQYF. Based on the CDR3 plus reference TRBV7-9 and TRBJ2-7, the full variable domain is DTGVSQNPRHKITKRGQNVTFRCDPISEHNRLYWYRQTLGQGPEFLTYFQNEAQLEKSRLLSDRFSAERPKGSFSTLEIQRTEQGDSAMYLCASSRQGPKDYEQYFGPGTRLTVT.

The chain carries TRBV19 and TRBJ1-6, with unresolved D. V dropped 6 bases and J dropped 8 bases, with 11 bases sitting between them. The germline V gene has CDR1 LNHDA and CDR2 SQIVND (reference sequence). The CDR3 totals 13 residues. Here the CDR3 reads CASREMSDSPLHF. CDR3 nucleotides: TGTGCCAGTAGGGAGATGAGTGATTCACCCCTCCACTTT. Complete variable domain (other parts from reference TRBV19 and TRBJ1-6): DGGITQSPKYLFRKEGQNVTLSCEQNLNHDAMYWYRQDPGQGLRLIYYSQIVNDFQKGDIAEGYSVSREKKESFPLTVTSAQKNPTAFYLCASREMSDSPLHFGNGTRLTVT.

This clone has at least ten counts. The sample carries other DNA sequences with the same CDR3. This chain connects TRBV7-3 to TRBJ2-2; no firm D call. Per germline, CDR1 SGHTA and CDR2 FQGTGA. The V and J ends lost 1 base and 7 bases respectively, with 7 bases between them. The CDR3 runs 13 residues. In DNA, the CDR3 is TGTGCCAGCAGCTTAAATACGGGCGGGGAGCTGTTTTTT. It codes for CASSLNTGGELFF.

The chain couples TRBV28 to TRBJ1-1; D not resolved. The CDR3 contains 14 residues. V lost 3 bases and J lost 5, with 13 bases in between. Germline V gene sequence: CDR1 MDHEN, CDR2 SYDVKM. The CDR3 loop is CASSFESHWTEAFF. CDR3 sequence (DNA): TGTGCCAGCAGTTTTGAGTCGCATTGGACTGAAGCTTTCTTT.

The chain has TRBV7-2 and TRBJ2-2; 7 bases agree with TRBD1. V gave up 5 bases and J gave up 0 bases; unmatched junction bases: 6. Germline V lookup: CDR1 SGHTA, CDR2 FQGNSA. The CDR3 runs to 16 residues. The CDR3 region has the DNA TGTGCCAGCAGCCATAGACAGGGACCGAACACCGGGGAGCTGTTTTTT. It codes for CASSHRQGPNTGELFF.

This rearrangement joins TRBV11-2 to TRBJ1-1; D unclear. The CDR3 is made up of 13 amino acids. The V gene's germline CDR1 is SGHAT and CDR2 FQNNGV. V lost 5 bases and J 5 bases, leaving 12 bases between the germline ends. DNA of the CDR3: TGTGCCAGCAGCCCCGACTTGCGTACTGAAGCTTTCTTT. Its protein product is CASSPDLRTEAFF.

The gene calls are TRBV6-4 and TRBJ1-2; D gene unclear. The germline V gene has CDR1 MRHNA and CDR2 SNTAGT. The V gene lost 0 bases and the J gene lost 5 bases, with 10 bases spanning the gap. This CDR3 is built from 14 residues. CDR3: CASSDSGTDYGYTF. Here the CDR3 DNA reads TGTGCCAGCAGTGACTCGGGTACAGATTATGGCTACACCTTC.

The chain recombines TRBV7-9 with TRBJ2-1; D is possibly TRBD1 (6 bases). Germline V gene sequence: CDR1 SEHNR, CDR2 FQNEAQ (reference sequence). The CDR3 has 15 residues. Trimming cost V 1 base and J 5 bases, with 12 bases left between them. DNA for the CDR3: TGTGCCAGCAGCTTAGGAGTGGGGACAAACAATGAGCAGTTCTTC. Protein sequence: CASSLGVGTNNEQFF.

This chain links TRBV7-2 with TRBJ2-7; 7 nucleotides align to TRBD1. J gave up 0 bases and V 8 bases, and 10 bases lay outside the gene matches. This CDR3 is built from 15 residues. Germline lookup yields CDR1 SGHTA and CDR2 FQGNSA. The CDR3 DNA is TGTGCCAGCGGTTCCGGGACAGAGAGCTCCTACGAGCAGTACTTC. This sequence encodes CASGSGTESSYEQYF.

The chain uses TRBV3-1 (or the pseudogene TRBV3-2) and TRBJ2-2; D might be TRBD1 (5 bases). This CDR3 has 17 amino acids. V lost 0 bases, J lost 6 bases, and 17 bases lay in between. Germline CDR1 reads LGHDT; CDR2 reads YNNKEL (reference sequence). The CDR3 nucleotides read TGTGCCAGCAGCCAAGATTGGGGCAGTTCTACCTCCGGGGAGCTGTTTTTT. Translation: CASSQDWGSSTSGELFF.

The rearrangement uses TRBV28 and TRBJ1-1; no reliable D call. V lost 6 bases and J 3 bases, leaving 8 bases between the germline ends. Per germline, CDR1 MDHEN and CDR2 SYDVKM. This CDR3 region has 12 residues. The CDR3 loop reads CASSITDTEAFF. The CDR3 DNA reads as TGTGCCAGCAGCATAACAGACACTGAAGCTTTCTTT.

The chain uses TRBV6-1 and TRBJ2-7; D possibly corresponds to TRBD1 (6 bases). This CDR3 contains 15 residues. V was pared by 1 base and J by 1 base, with 11 bases between. Germline lookup yields CDR1 MNHNS and CDR2 SASEGT. The CDR3: CASSEVSGTSYEQYF. DNA for the CDR3: TGTGCCAGCAGTGAAGTCTCAGGGACATCCTACGAGCAGTACTTC.

The count of this clone is one. The chain recombines TRBV27 with TRBJ2-1; 7 nucleotides agree with TRBD2. V lost 0 bases to trimming and J lost 15 bases; unmatched junction nucleotides: 11. This CDR3 has 14 amino acids. CDR1 and CDR2 from the germline V gene are MNHEY and SMNVEV (reference sequence). CDR3 in DNA: TGTGCCAGCAGTTTATCCCTCGTAAAGCGGGATGCGTTCTTC. Amino acids: CASSLSLVKRDAFF.

V usage is TRBV6-5 and J usage is TRBJ2-2, with 9 bases matching TRBD1. The V segment lost 10 bases and the J segment 6 bases; nucleotides outside the gene matches: 9. Germline CDR1 reads MNHEY; CDR2 reads SVGAGI. This CDR3 has 14 residues. This CDR3 is CANRDRVNSGELFF. CDR3 nucleotide sequence: TGTGCCAATAGGGACAGGGTTAATTCCGGGGAGCTGTTTTTT.